The T cell receptor (beta chain) described here comes from a study of T cell repertoires in cytomegalovirus infection (dated by TCRdb to between 2018 and 2021). Regarding the complete study: Donor HLA type was relevant to the analysis, as public TCR beta signatures indicated carriage of CMV infection together with the matching HLA type. The paper as a whole reports these results and caveats: The ex vivo response was dominated by HLA-C-restricted CMV-specific TCR beta clonotypes, which also provided the single most frequent clonotype in two of eight donors. Cumulative frequency of public TCR beta family members discriminated carriers of CMV infection plus the relevant HLA type in this cohort and an independent roughly 330-donor cohort.

This clonotype has a count of ten or more. It has no known antigen specificity. No base-level quality is on record; no much larger clone is a single base apart. CDR1 and CDR2 are read off the germline V gene (reference sequence) as DFQATT and SNEGSKA. A distance of 17 bases separates the germline ends of V and J, which lose 5 bases and 4 bases respectively. The CDR3 measures 14 amino acids from cysteine to phenylalanine. Just CDR3 DNA is preserved here, 42 bases in frame from base 1. The reads were generated on an Illumina HiSeq 1500. Clones were called with MiXCR by TCRdb after fastp trimmed the public reads at Q25, and only in-frame beta chains were retained. A single entry per CDR3 protein holds the most common genes and DNA from its merged rows. Present in this sample are fewer than 350,000 distinct CDR3 sequences, more than 8% of which were seen just once. The leading ten clones occupy over 3.5% of the sample.

The specimen sequenced was PBMCs. The receptor was derived from a human donor in good health (CMV status not recorded). Some clones in this sample may be carry-over from other donors' samples. The chain is assembled from TRBV20-1 and TRBJ2-5; a weak D assignment points to TRBD1 (7 bases agree). The encoded CDR3 is CSAHRGRGAETQYF. The nucleotides read TGCAGTGCTCATCGGGGCAGGGGGGCAGAGACCCAGTACTTC.